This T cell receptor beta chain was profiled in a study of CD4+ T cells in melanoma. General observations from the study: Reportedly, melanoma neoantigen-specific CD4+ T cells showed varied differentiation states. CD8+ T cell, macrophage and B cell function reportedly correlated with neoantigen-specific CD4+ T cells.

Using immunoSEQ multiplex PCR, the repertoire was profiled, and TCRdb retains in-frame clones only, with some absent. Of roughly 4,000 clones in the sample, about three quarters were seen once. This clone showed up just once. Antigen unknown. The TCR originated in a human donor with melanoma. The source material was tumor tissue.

The CDR3 DNA reads TGTGCCAGCAGTGACCGACAGGGAGGGACTGAAGCTTTCTTT. This gives the protein CASSDRQGGTEAFF. V usage is TRBV6-4 and J usage is TRBJ1-1; 7 nucleotides line up with TRBD1. This CDR3 spans 14 amino acids. With 2 bases clipped from V and 5 bases from J, the junction kept 5 bases outside the gene matches. Germline V CDR1 and CDR2: MRHNA, SNTAGT.